This T cell receptor (beta chain) comes out of a study of T-cell memory formation after mild COVID-19. Whole-study findings and limits: Largely, contracting CD4+ clones fell within CM and EM, and contracting CD8+ clones within EMRA. Clones that contracted from day 15 to 85 had balanced CD4/CD8; later expanders were CD4+ biased.

TCRalpha and TCRbeta libraries used 5'RACE with constant-segment primers and UMIs. TCRdb recomputed calls from the 5' RACE reads with MiXCR, one row per CDR3 protein. The sample lists 150,000 to 200,000 distinct CDR3 sequences; less than 40% were seen once. Germline V CDR1 and CDR2: SGHRS, YFSETQ. This CDR3 contains 15 residues. Trimming shortened V by 0 bases and J by 6 bases, and 15 bases separated the two germline ends. This clonotype turned up a few times. Its specificity is unknown. Sequencing used PBMCs or a T cell subset sorted from them (not recorded which). The sequence came from an adult woman who had mild COVID-19 (a few samples of this study predate the infection). Cell type and time point are not known. This sequence joins TRBV5-1 and TRBJ1-1; D is possibly TRBD1 (5 bases). CDR3 residues: CASSLGGRRGAEAFF. The CDR3 region has the DNA TGCGCCAGCAGCTTGGGCGGTCGGAGGGGCGCTGAAGCTTTCTTT.